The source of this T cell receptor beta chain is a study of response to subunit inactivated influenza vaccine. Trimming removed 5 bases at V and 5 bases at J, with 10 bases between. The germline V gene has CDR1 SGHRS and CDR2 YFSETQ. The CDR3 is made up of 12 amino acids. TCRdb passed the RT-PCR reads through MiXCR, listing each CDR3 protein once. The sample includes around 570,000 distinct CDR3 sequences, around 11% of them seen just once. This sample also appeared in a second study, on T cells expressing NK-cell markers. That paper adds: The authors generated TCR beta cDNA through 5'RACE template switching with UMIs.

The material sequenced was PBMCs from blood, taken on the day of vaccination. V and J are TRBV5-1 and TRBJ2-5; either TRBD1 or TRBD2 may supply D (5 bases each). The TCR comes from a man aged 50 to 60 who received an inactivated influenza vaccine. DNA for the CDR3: TGCGCCAGCAGACTGGGGGTGGAGACCCAGTACTTC. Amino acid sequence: CASRLGVETQYF.